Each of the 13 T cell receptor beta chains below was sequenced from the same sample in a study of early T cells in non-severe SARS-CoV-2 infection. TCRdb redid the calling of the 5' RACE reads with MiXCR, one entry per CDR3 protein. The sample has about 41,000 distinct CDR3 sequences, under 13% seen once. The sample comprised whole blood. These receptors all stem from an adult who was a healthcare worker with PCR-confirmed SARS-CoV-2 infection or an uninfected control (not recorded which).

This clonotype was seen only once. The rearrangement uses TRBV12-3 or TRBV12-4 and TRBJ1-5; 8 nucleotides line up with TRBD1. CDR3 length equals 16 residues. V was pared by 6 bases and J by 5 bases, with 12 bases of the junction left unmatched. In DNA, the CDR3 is TGTGCCAGCAGGAGTACAGGCGCAGGGGGCGATCAGCCCCAGCATTTT. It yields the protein CASRSTGAGGDQPQHF.

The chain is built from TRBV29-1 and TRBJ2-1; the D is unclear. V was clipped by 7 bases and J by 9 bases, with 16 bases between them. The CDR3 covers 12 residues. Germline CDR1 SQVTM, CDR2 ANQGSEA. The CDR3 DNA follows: TGCAGCGCCACCACTAATAGAGGTGAGCAGTTCTTC. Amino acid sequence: CSATTNRGEQFF.

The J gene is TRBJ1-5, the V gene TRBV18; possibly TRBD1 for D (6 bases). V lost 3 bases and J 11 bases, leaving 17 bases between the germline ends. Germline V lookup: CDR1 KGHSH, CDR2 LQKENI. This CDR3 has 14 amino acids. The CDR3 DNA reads TGTGCCAGCTCACCCGACAGGACACCTGGTTCCCAGCATTTT. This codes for CASSPDRTPGSQHF.

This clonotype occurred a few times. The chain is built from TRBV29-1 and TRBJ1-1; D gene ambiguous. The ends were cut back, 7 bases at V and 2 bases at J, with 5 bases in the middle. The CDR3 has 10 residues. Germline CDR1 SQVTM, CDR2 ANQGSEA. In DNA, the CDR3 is TGCAGCGGGAAAAACACTGAAGCTTTCTTT. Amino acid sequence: CSGKNTEAFF.

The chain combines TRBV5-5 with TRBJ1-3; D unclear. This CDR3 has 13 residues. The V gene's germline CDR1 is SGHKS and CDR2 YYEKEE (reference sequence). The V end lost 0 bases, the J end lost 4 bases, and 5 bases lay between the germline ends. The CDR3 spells CASSLVTGNTIYF. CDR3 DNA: TGTGCCAGCAGCTTGGTTACCGGAAACACCATATATTTT.

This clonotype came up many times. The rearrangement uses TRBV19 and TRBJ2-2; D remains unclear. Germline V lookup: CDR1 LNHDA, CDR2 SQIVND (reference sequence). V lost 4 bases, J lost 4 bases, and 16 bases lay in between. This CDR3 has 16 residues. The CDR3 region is CASSNLAGSGTGELFF. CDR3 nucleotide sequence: TGTGCCAGTAGTAATTTGGCCGGATCGGGCACCGGGGAGCTGTTTTTT.

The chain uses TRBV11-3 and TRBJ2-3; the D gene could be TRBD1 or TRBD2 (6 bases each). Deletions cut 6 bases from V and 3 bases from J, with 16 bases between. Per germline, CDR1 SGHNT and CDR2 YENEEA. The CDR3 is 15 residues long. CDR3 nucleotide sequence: TGTGCCAGCAGGCACCGGGGGCTTGCTACAGATACGCAGTATTTT. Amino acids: CASRHRGLATDTQYF.

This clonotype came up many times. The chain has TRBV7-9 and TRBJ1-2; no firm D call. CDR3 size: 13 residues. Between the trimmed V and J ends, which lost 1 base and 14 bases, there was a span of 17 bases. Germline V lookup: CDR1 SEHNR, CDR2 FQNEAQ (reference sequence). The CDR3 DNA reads TGTGCCAGCAGCTTAGGAGGTGTCCAAGGAAGAACCTTC. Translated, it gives CASSLGGVQGRTF.

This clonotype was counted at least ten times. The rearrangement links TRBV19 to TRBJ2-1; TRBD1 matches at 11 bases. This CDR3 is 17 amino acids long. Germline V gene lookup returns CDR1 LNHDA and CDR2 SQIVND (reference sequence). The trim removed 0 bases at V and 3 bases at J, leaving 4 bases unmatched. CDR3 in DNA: TGTGCCAGTAGTATAGATCCGGGGACAGGGGGCTACAATGAGCAGTTCTTC. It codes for CASSIDPGTGGYNEQFF.

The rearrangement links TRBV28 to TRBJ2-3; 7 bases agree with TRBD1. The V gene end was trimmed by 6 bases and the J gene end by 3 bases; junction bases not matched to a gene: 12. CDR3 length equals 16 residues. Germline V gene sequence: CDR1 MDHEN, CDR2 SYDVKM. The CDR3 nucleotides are TGTGCCAGCAGGAGCGGACTCAGGGGGACAACAGATACGCAGTATTTT. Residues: CASRSGLRGTTDTQYF.

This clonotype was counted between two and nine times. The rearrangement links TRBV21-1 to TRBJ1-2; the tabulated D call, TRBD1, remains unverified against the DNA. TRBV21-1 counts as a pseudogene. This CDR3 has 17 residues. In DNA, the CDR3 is TGTGCCAGCAGCCCCAACAGGGTGCGGCTAACTAACTATGGCTACACCTTC. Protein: CASSPNRVRLTNYGYTF.

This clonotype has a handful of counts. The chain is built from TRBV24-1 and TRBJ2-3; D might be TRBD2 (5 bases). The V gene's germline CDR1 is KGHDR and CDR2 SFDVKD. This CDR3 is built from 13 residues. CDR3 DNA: TGTGCAAGCAGCTGGAGGTACACAGATACGCAGTATTTT. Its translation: CASSWRYTDTQYF.

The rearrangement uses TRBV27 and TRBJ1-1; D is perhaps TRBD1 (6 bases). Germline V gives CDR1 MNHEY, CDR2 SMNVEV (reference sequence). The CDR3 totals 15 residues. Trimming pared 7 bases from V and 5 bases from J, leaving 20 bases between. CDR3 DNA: TGTGCCAGCAAGATGCTGGGAGGGGGGCATACTGAAGCTTTCTTT. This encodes CASKMLGGGHTEAFF.